A single sample is the source of the 27 T cell receptor beta chains below, sequenced in a study of cytomegalovirus exposure and HLA in healthy donors (dated by TCRdb to the late 2010s). Libraries were built with the immunoSEQ multiplex PCR assay. For the multiplex PCR, a mixture combining 60 forward primers for TCR Vbeta segments and 13 reverse primers for TCR Jbeta segments was used. TCRdb took over this immuneACCESS table, retaining in-frame rearrangements with V and J assigned. Such tables are incomplete; in checked studies, under half of the missing clones stem from an unresolved V gene, and the remainder is unexplained. This sample lists fewer than 200,000 clones; around 79% were detected once. The top ten hold 4.3% of the sample. The sequencing input was PBMCs. The source of these receptors is a man aged 35 to 55 in good health and CMV-seronegative.

The chain links TRBV29-1 to TRBJ1-2; 10 bases line up with TRBD1. This CDR3 is built from 11 residues. Trimming at V came to 1 base and at J to 12 bases, leaving 2 bases not matched to a gene. Germline CDR1 reads SQVTM; CDR2 reads ANQGSEA. The CDR3 region is CSVEGQGADTF. The CDR3 region has the DNA TGCAGCGTTGAAGGACAGGGGGCCGACACCTTC.

The chain carries TRBV11-3 and TRBJ2-2; 7 bases fit TRBD1. The CDR3 sequence is 14 residues long. V gave up 4 bases and J gave up 6 bases; unmatched junction bases: 5. Germline lookup yields CDR1 SGHNT and CDR2 YENEEA. In nucleotides, the CDR3 is TGTGCCAGCAGCTCCCTGACAGGGCCCGGGGAGCTGTTTTTT. Translating gives CASSSLTGPGELFF. Variable domain in full (rest from reference TRBV11-3 and TRBJ2-2): EAGVVQSPRYKIIEKKQPVAFWCNPISGHNTLYWYLQNLGQGPELLIRYENEEAVDDSQLPKDRFSAERLKGVDSTLKIQPAELGDSAVYLCASSSLTGPGELFFGEGSRLTVL.

The chain has TRBV29-1 and TRBJ1-3; tentative D call: TRBD1 (6 bases). Between the trimmed V and J ends, which lost 4 bases and 0 bases, there was a span of 10 bases. CDR1 SQVTM and CDR2 ANQGSEA come from the germline V gene. This CDR3 spans 14 amino acids. The CDR3 DNA reads as TGCAGCGTTGCTTGGGACAACTCTGGAAACACCATATATTTT. It codes for CSVAWDNSGNTIYF.

The rearrangement uses TRBV7-8 and TRBJ2-5, with 15 positions matching TRBD2. The ends lost 5 bases at V and 3 bases at J; junction bases unmatched: 7. Germline CDR1 is SGHVS and CDR2 is FQNEAQ. The CDR3 has 17 residues. The CDR3 region has the DNA TGTGCCAGCAGCCTGGGACTAGCGGGGGGTATAAAAGAGACCCAGTACTTC. Its translation is CASSLGLAGGIKETQYF.

The rearrangement uses TRBV13 and TRBJ2-2, with D perhaps matching TRBD2 (6 bases). Deletions cut 0 bases from V and 5 bases from J, with 7 bases between. CDR1 PRHDT and CDR2 FYEKMQ come from the germline V gene (reference sequence). The CDR3 covers 14 residues. As DNA, the CDR3 is TGTGCCAGCAGCTTAGGCCGGGGGACCGGGGAGCTGTTTTTT. Protein product: CASSLGRGTGELFF.

This clone came up once. The V and J genes are TRBV29-1 and TRBJ2-4; TRBD1 agrees at 7 bases. Losses at the gene ends were 5 bases for V and 6 bases for J; bases not matched to a gene: 7. CDR1 is SQVTM and CDR2 is ANQGSEA in the germline V gene. The CDR3 loop spans 13 amino acids. CDR3 DNA sequence: TGCAGCGTTACAGGGGAGTGGGGAAACATTCAGTACTTC. It is translated as CSVTGEWGNIQYF.

DNA for the CDR3: TGCGCCAGCAGCCTCGACAGGGCGTCCTACGAGCAGTACTTC. Its protein is CASSLDRASYEQYF. The rearrangement links TRBV5-1 to TRBJ2-7; 7 nucleotides match TRBD1. Looked up from germline, CDR1 is SGHRS and CDR2 is YFSETQ. V dropped 4 bases and J dropped 1; count of bases not matched to a gene: 5. This CDR3 contains 14 residues.

For this clone: At one end the junction does not follow the germline gene, possibly because of a read error. This sequence joins TRBV6-5 and TRBJ2-1, with a possible D match to TRBD2 (7 bases). Germline loops: CDR1 MNHEY, CDR2 SVGAGI. CDR3 size: 11 residues. The CDR3 loop reads CASNRGGEQFF. The CDR3, as DNA: TGTGCTAGCAATAGGGGGGGTGAGCAGTTCTTC.

The V and J genes are TRBV15 and TRBJ1-4; the match to TRBD1 covers 8 bases. CDR3 length: 17 residues. The germline V gene encodes CDR1 LNHNV and CDR2 YYDKDF (reference sequence). The V and J ends lost 5 bases and 5 bases, in that order; junction bases with no gene match: 13. The CDR3 DNA sequence: TGTGCCACCAGCCGATCGGGACAGGCCACAGGGAATGAAAAACTGTTTTTT. Protein: CATSRSGQATGNEKLFF.

This clone occurred once. The chain uses TRBV5-4 and TRBJ2-3; no reliable D call. Germline lookup yields CDR1 SGHNT and CDR2 YYREEE (reference sequence). This CDR3 comprises 12 residues. The germline V and J ends were trimmed by 4 bases and 10 bases, with 13 bases remaining between them. CDR3 sequence: CASSTLVGAQYF. DNA of the CDR3: TGTGCCAGCAGCACGCTCGTCGGTGCGCAGTATTTT.

The V call is TRBV2, the J call TRBJ2-3; TRBD1 agrees at 11 bases. The length of the CDR3 is 14 residues. The V gene's germline CDR1 is SNHLY and CDR2 FYNNEI. V shed 6 bases and J 1 base; nucleotides not matched to a gene: 0. The CDR3 DNA follows: TGTGCCAGCAGGGACAGGGGGCGCACAGATACGCAGTATTTT. Protein sequence: CASRDRGRTDTQYF.

The chain couples TRBV9 to TRBJ2-3; TRBD2 matches 9 bases. Germline values: CDR1 SGDLS, CDR2 YYNGEE. The CDR3 runs 17 residues. The ends lost 0 bases at V and 2 bases at J; junction bases unmatched: 7. The CDR3 region has the DNA TGTGCCAGCAGCGTAGGTGAAGCGGGGGGTTACACAGATACGCAGTATTTT. Its protein product is CASSVGEAGGYTDTQYF.

The rearrangement uses TRBV10-3 and TRBJ2-3; perhaps TRBD2 as D (6 bases). With 10 bases removed from V and 8 bases from J, the gap between germline ends came to 25 bases. The CDR3 is 15 amino acids. The germline gives CDR1 ENHRY, CDR2 SYGVKD. The CDR3 DNA sequence: TGTGCCACAATGCCCTCCGCGGGGCGAGGAGCTACGCAGTATTTT. This gives the protein CATMPSAGRGATQYF.

The CDR3: CASSQAGGGASGELFF. CDR3 DNA: TGCGCCAGCAGCCAAGCGGGCGGGGGGGCCTCCGGGGAGCTGTTTTTT. The chain is built from TRBV4-1 and TRBJ2-2, with 9 bases aligning to TRBD2. Looked up from germline, CDR1 is MGHRA and CDR2 is YSYEKL. Trimming at V came to 1 base and at J to 6 bases, leaving 6 bases not matched to a gene. The CDR3 runs to 16 residues.

This clone was seen once. The chain couples TRBV13 to TRBJ1-5; D is undetermined. From germline, CDR1 is PRHDT and CDR2 FYEKMQ (reference sequence). The V end was cut by 0 bases, the J end by 0 bases, with 6 bases between. The CDR3 is 15 residues long. The CDR3, as DNA: TGTGCCAGCAGCTTAGGCAGGTCTAGCAATCAGCCCCAGCATTTT. Protein: CASSLGRSSNQPQHF.

The CDR3, as DNA: TGTGCCAGCTCGTGGCCCCAGCATTTT. The encoded protein is CASSWPQHF. The V call is TRBV28, the J call TRBJ1-5, with no clear D. Trimming shortened V by 8 bases and J by 9 bases, and 5 bases separated the two germline ends. The CDR3 loop spans 9 amino acids. In germline, CDR1 is MDHEN, CDR2 SYDVKM.

The chain combines TRBV5-4 with TRBJ2-7; D call uncertain. The V gene's germline CDR1 is SGHNT and CDR2 YYREEE (reference sequence). Trimming removed 1 base at V and 6 bases at J, with 11 bases between. The CDR3 loop spans 13 amino acids. The CDR3 nucleotides are TGTGCCAGCAGCTTGTGGTCTGGAGCCGAGCAGTACTTC. It yields the protein CASSLWSGAEQYF.

The chain links TRBV6-1 to TRBJ2-7, with D perhaps matching TRBD1 (6 bases). Trimming pared 4 bases from V and 3 bases from J, leaving 10 bases between. The germline V gene encodes CDR1 MNHNS and CDR2 SASEGT. The length of the CDR3 is 13 residues. The CDR3 sequence is CASSGTQGYEQYF. The CDR3 DNA sequence: TGTGCCAGCAGTGGAACACAGGGCTACGAGCAGTACTTC.

The chain links TRBV6-5 to TRBJ1-2; 8 positions agree with TRBD1. CDR1 and CDR2 from the germline V gene are MNHEY and SVGAGI. This CDR3 region has 14 residues. V was clipped by 2 bases and J by 8 bases; unmatched bases: 7. The CDR3 coding sequence is TGTGCCAGCAGTTACGCTAAACAGGGGGTCGGCTACACCTTC. Residues: CASSYAKQGVGYTF.

The J gene is TRBJ2-7, the V gene TRBV14; a possible D gene is TRBD1 (6 bases). Germline-derived CDR1 and CDR2 are SGHDN and FVKESK. There are 15 residues in the CDR3. The ends were cut back, 4 bases at V and 6 bases at J, with 19 bases in the middle. This CDR3 is CASSPQGGLWGEQYF. The DNA of the CDR3 is TGTGCCAGCAGCCCCCAAGGGGGTCTATGGGGCGAGCAGTACTTC.

The rearrangement uses TRBV19 and TRBJ1-1; the D gene is possibly TRBD1 (5 bases). Trimming shortened V by 6 bases and J by 5 bases, and 16 bases separated the two germline ends. Looked up from germline, CDR1 is LNHDA and CDR2 is SQIVND (reference sequence). The CDR3 spans 14 residues. CDR3 DNA sequence: TGTGCCAGTAGCCCACGGCAGGGAGGTACTGAAGCTTTCTTT. As protein: CASSPRQGGTEAFF.

This rearrangement joins TRBV6-6 to TRBJ2-1; perhaps TRBD2 as D (6 bases). V dropped 5 bases and J dropped 6 bases, with 8 bases sitting between them. This CDR3 has 12 residues. Germline CDR1 reads MNHNY; CDR2 reads SVGAGI (reference sequence). In nucleotides, the CDR3 is TGTGCCAGCAGTCTGGGGGGCAATGAGCAGTTCTTC. It encodes CASSLGGNEQFF.

This chain joins TRBV5-1 and TRBJ2-7; 7 bases line up with TRBD2. The CDR3 spans 13 residues. V trimming: 5 bases; J trimming: 7 bases; junction bases outside the gene matches: 9. CDR1 and CDR2 (germline): SGHRS, YFSETQ. The CDR3: CASRIPGGGEQYF. The CDR3 nucleotides read TGCGCCAGCAGAATACCGGGAGGTGGGGAGCAGTACTTC. Variable domain in full (rest from reference TRBV5-1 and TRBJ2-7): KAGVTQTPRYLIKTRGQQVTLSCSPISGHRSVSWYQQTPGQGLQFLFEYFSETQRNKGNFPGRFSGRQFSNSRSEMNVSTLELGDSALYLCASRIPGGGEQYFGPGTRLTVT.

The gene calls are TRBV5-1 and TRBJ2-1, with a weak D call TRBD1 (6 bases). Germline loops: CDR1 SGHRS, CDR2 YFSETQ. CDR3 length: 18 amino acids. The ends were cut back, 0 bases at V and 2 bases at J, with 18 bases in the middle. In DNA form, the CDR3 reads TGCGCCAGCAGCTTGGGGGGCCTTCAGGGGTTTACCTACAATGAGCAGTTCTTC. It specifies CASSLGGLQGFTYNEQFF.

The chain combines TRBV7-2 with TRBJ2-3; D not certain. V lost 7 bases and J 5 bases, leaving 7 bases between the germline ends. The CDR3 is 11 amino acids. Germline assignment: CDR1 SGHTA and CDR2 FQGNSA. CDR3 protein: CASTNRDTQYF. The CDR3 nucleotides are TGTGCCAGCACCAATAGAGATACGCAGTATTTT.

The V call is TRBV11-2, the J call TRBJ1-4, with D possibly TRBD1 on 6 matching bases. The germline V and J ends were trimmed by 0 bases and 5 bases, with 22 bases remaining between them. CDR1 is SGHAT, CDR2 FQNNGV, per germline. The CDR3 runs 19 residues. CDR3 DNA: TGTGCCAGCAGCTTAGATGCTGAGGCTCAGGGGATTCGGAATGAAAAACTGTTTTTT. This translates into CASSLDAEAQGIRNEKLFF.

This clone was seen only a few times. The rearrangement joins TRBV27 to TRBJ2-6; 7 bases match TRBD1. Looked up from germline, CDR1 is MNHEY and CDR2 is SMNVEV (reference sequence). The J segment lost 0 bases and the V segment lost 2 bases, leaving 4 bases of the junction unmatched. This CDR3 is built from 17 residues. This CDR3 reads CASSLATGSSGANVLTF. Here the CDR3 DNA reads TGTGCCAGCAGTTTAGCGACAGGGAGCTCTGGGGCCAACGTCCTGACTTTC.